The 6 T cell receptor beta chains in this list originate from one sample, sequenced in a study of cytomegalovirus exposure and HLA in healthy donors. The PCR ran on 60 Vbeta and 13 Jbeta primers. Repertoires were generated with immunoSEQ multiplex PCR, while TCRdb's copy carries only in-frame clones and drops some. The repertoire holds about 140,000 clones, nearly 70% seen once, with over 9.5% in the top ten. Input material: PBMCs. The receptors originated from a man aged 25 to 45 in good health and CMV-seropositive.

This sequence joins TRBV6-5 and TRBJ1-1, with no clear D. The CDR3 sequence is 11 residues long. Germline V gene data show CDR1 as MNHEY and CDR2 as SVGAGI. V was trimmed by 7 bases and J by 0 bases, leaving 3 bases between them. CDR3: CASTVNTEAFF. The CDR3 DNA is TGTGCCAGCACTGTGAACACTGAAGCTTTCTTT.

CDR3 bases: TGTGCCAGCAGTGCCAGGTCCTACAATGAGCAGTTCTTC. Residues: CASSARSYNEQFF. The chain couples TRBV27 to TRBJ2-1, with unresolved D. Between the trimmed V and J ends, which lost 5 bases and 1 base, there was a span of 6 bases. CDR3 size: 13 residues. CDR1 and CDR2 from the germline V gene are MNHEY and SMNVEV (reference sequence).

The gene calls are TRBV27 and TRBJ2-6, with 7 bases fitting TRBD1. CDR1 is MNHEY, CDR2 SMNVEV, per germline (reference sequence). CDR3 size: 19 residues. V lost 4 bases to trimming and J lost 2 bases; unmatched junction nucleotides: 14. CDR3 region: CASSSWAGQGVTGANVLTF. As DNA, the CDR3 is TGTGCCAGCAGTTCTTGGGCCGGGCAGGGGGTGACTGGGGCCAACGTCCTGACTTTC.

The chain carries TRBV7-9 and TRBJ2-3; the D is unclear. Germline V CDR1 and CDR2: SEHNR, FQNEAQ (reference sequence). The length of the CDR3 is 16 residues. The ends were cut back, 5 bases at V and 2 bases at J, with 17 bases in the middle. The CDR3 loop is CASSPERLGFTDTQYF. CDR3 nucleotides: TGTGCCAGCAGCCCCGAAAGGCTCGGGTTCACAGATACGCAGTATTTT.

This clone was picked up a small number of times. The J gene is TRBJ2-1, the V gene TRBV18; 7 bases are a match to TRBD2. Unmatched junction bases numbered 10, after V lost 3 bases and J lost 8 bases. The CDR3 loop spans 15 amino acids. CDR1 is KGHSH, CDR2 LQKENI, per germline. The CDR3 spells CASSPFWEGLDEQFF. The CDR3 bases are TGTGCCAGCTCACCGTTTTGGGAGGGTCTCGATGAGCAGTTCTTC. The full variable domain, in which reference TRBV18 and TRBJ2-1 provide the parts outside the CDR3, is NAGVMQNPRHLVRRRGQEARLRCSPMKGHSHVYWYRQLPEEGLKFMVYLQKENIIDESGMPKERFSAEFPKEGPSILRIQQVVRGDSAAYFCASSPFWEGLDEQFFGPGTRLTVL.

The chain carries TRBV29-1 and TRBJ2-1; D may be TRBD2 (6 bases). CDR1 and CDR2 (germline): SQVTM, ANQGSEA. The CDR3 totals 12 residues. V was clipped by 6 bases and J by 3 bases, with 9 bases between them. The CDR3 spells CSVGGVYNEQFF. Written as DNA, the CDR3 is TGCAGCGTGGGCGGGGTCTACAATGAGCAGTTCTTC.